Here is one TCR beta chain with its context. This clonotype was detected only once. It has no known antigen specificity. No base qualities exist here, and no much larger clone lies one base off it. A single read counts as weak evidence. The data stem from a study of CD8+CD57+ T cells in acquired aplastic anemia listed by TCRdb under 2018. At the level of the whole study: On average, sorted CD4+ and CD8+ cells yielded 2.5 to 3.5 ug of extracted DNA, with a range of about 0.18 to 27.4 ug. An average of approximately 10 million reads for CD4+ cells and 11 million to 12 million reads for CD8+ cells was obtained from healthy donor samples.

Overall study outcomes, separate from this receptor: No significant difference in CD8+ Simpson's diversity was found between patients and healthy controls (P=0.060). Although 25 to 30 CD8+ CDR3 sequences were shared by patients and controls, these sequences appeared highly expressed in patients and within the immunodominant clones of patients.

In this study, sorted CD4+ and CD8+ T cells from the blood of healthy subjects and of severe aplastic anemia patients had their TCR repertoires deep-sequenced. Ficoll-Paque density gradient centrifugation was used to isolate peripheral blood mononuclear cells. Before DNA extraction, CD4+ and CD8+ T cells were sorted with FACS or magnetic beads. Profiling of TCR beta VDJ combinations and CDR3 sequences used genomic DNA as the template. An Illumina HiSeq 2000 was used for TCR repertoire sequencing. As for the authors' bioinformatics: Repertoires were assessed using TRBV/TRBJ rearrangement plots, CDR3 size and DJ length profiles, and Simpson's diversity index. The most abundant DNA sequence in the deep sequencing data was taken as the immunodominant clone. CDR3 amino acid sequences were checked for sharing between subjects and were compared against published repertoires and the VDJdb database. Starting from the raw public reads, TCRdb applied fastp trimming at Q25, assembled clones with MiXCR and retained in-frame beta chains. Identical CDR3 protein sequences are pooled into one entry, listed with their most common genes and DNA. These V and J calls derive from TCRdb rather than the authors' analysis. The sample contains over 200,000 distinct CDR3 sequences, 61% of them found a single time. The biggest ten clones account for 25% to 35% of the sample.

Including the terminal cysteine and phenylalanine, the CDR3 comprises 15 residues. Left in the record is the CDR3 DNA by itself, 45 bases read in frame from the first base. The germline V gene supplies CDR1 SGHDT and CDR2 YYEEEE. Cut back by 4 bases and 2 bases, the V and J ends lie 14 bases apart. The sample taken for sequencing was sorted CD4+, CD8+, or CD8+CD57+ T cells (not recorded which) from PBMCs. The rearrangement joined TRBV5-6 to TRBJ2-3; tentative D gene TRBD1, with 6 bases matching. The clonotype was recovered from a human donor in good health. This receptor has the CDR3 CASSPTGAITDTQYF. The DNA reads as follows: TGTGCCAGCAGCCCGACAGGAGCTATCACAGATACGCAGTATTTT.